These T cell receptor beta chains were read from a single sample in a study of blood T cells in healthy people across ages. TCRdb used MiXCR to reprocess the 5' RACE reads, holding one entry per CDR3 protein. The sample records some 900,000 distinct CDR3 sequences, around 46% being singletons. The specimen sequenced was blood. The receptor source for this set is a man under 40 in good health. The CDR3 runs from the conserved cysteine through the conserved F or W. Fields, in order: J gene, V gene, clone size, CDR3 protein. Only part of the rows carry a size: once, few, many, or a class if the clone is expanded.

j_call: TRBJ1-2; v_call: TRBV29-1; clone_size: once; cdr3_aa: CSVESGGLTNYGYTF
j_call: TRBJ2-1; v_call: TRBV12-3/TRBV12-4; clone_size: .; cdr3_aa: CASSPYYNEQFF
j_call: TRBJ1-2; v_call: TRBV29-1; clone_size: few; cdr3_aa: CSVEDTANYGYTF
j_call: TRBJ1-2; v_call: TRBV14; clone_size: .; cdr3_aa: CASSQEDRTDGYTF
j_call: TRBJ2-2; v_call: TRBV24-1; clone_size: .; cdr3_aa: CATREGRQNTGELFF
j_call: TRBJ2-5; v_call: TRBV11-1; clone_size: .; cdr3_aa: CASSHIVGLETQYF
j_call: TRBJ1-2; v_call: TRBV5-1; clone_size: .; cdr3_aa: CASSLAWTGDGGYTF
j_call: TRBJ2-1; v_call: TRBV20-1; clone_size: .; cdr3_aa: CSARAGEGFTFF
j_call: TRBJ2-3; v_call: TRBV9; clone_size: .; cdr3_aa: CASSPGLNGGASTDTQYF
j_call: TRBJ2-7; v_call: TRBV20-1; clone_size: .; cdr3_aa: CSALGRTSGHSYNEQYF
j_call: TRBJ2-5; v_call: TRBV6-2/TRBV6-3; clone_size: .; cdr3_aa: CASSSHERGFYNEQYF
j_call: TRBJ1-5; v_call: TRBV6-6; clone_size: .; cdr3_aa: CASSESTGLRNQPQHF
j_call: TRBJ1-2; v_call: TRBV4-3; clone_size: few; cdr3_aa: CASSPGTGGLVHTF
j_call: .; v_call: TRBV6-6; clone_size: few; cdr3_aa: CASSYSLRQGEQYF
j_call: TRBJ1-2; v_call: TRBV18; clone_size: few; cdr3_aa: CASSPPSVSGGYTF
j_call: TRBJ2-7; v_call: TRBV28; clone_size: once; cdr3_aa: CASSARDTSPYEQYF
j_call: TRBJ2-3; v_call: TRBV29-1; clone_size: few; cdr3_aa: CSVVSTGGTDTQYF
j_call: TRBJ1-5; v_call: TRBV4-2; clone_size: few; cdr3_aa: CASSQDRQQGQPQHF
j_call: TRBJ2-7; v_call: TRBV6-1; clone_size: .; cdr3_aa: CASSIPTVRAGHGFTYEQYF
j_call: TRBJ2-3; v_call: TRBV2; clone_size: .; cdr3_aa: CAGSGTSYTDTQYF
j_call: TRBJ2-7; v_call: TRBV5-6; clone_size: few; cdr3_aa: CASSWNPPGQPTYEQYF
j_call: TRBJ1-4; v_call: TRBV4-1; clone_size: .; cdr3_aa: CASSQDDGQSEKLFF
j_call: TRBJ1-6; v_call: TRBV15; clone_size: few; cdr3_aa: CATSRGGQGARNSPLHF
j_call: TRBJ1-4; v_call: TRBV12-3/TRBV12-4; clone_size: .; cdr3_aa: CASRGPGEKLFF
j_call: TRBJ2-3; v_call: TRBV4-2; clone_size: few; cdr3_aa: CASSQRGASGGTDTQYF
j_call: TRBJ2-5; v_call: TRBV20-1; clone_size: .; cdr3_aa: CSARRTGHAGMETQYF